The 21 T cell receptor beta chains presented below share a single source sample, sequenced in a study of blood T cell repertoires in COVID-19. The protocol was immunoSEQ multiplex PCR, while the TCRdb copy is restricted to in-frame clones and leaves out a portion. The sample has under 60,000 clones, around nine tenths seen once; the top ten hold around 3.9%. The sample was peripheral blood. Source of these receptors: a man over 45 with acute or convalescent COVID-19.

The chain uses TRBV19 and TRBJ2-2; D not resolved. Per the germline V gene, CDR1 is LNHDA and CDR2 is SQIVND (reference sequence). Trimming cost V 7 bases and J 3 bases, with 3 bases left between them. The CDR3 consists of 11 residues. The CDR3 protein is CASTDTGELFF. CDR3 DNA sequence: TGTGCCAGTACTGACACCGGGGAGCTGTTTTTT.

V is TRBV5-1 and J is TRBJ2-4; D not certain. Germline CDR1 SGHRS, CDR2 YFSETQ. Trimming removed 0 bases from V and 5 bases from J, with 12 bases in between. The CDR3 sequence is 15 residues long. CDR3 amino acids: CASSLASSSQNIQYF. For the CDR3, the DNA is TGCGCCAGCAGCTTGGCGTCGTCGTCCCAAAACATTCAGTACTTC.

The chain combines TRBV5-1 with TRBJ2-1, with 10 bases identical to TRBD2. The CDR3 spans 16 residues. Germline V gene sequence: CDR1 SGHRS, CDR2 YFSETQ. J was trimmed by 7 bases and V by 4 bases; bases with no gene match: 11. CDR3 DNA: TGCGCCAGCAGCACCGGAACTAGCGGGAACGTAAATGAGCAGTTCTTC. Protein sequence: CASSTGTSGNVNEQFF.

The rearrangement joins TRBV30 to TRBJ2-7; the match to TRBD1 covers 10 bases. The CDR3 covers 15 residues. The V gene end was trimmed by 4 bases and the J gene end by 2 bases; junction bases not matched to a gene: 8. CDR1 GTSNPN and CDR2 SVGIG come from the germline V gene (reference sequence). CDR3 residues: CAWTTGTGVTYEQYF. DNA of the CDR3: TGTGCCTGGACCACTGGGACAGGGGTTACCTACGAGCAGTACTTC.

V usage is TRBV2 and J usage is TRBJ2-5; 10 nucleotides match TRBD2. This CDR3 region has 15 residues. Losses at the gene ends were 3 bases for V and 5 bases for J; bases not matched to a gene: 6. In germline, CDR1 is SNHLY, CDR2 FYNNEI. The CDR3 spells CASSDLAGAGETQYF. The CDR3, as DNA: TGTGCCAGCAGTGATCTAGCGGGAGCCGGGGAGACCCAGTACTTC. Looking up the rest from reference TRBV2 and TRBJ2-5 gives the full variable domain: EPEVTQTPSHQVTQMGQEVILRCVPISNHLYFYWYRQILGQKVEFLVSFYNNEISEKSEIFDDQFSVERPDGSNFTLKIRSTKLEDSAMYFCASSDLAGAGETQYFGPGTRLLVL.

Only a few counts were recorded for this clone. The CDR3 DNA reads TGTGCCTGGAGACAGACCAGCTCTGGAAACACCATATATTTT. Translating it yields CAWRQTSSGNTIYF. This chain connects TRBV30 to TRBJ1-3, with D hard to call. The germline gives CDR1 GTSNPN, CDR2 SVGIG (reference sequence). The CDR3 is made up of 14 amino acids. V lost 3 bases, J lost 0 bases, and 9 bases lay in between.

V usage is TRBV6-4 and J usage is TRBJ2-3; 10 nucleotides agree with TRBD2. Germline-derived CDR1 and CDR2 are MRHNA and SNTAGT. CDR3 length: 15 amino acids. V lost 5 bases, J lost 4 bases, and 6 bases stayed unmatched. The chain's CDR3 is CASSPLAGSSDTQYF. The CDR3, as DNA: TGTGCCAGCAGTCCACTAGCGGGAAGCTCAGATACGCAGTATTTT.

The CDR3 nucleotides read TGTGCCAGTAGTATTTCGGTCGTCAATCAGCCCCAGCATTTT. Translation: CASSISVVNQPQHF. The chain is built from TRBV19 and TRBJ1-5; D is unclear. Between the trimmed V and J ends, which lost 3 bases and 3 bases, there was a span of 9 bases. The CDR3 loop spans 14 amino acids. The germline V gene has CDR1 LNHDA and CDR2 SQIVND (reference sequence).

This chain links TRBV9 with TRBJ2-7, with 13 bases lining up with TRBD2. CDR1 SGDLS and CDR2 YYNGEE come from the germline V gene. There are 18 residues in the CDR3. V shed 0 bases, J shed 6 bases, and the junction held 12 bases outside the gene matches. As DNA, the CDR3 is TGTGCCAGCAGCGTAGGGCCACTCGGGACTAGCGGGACGGGCGAGCAGTACTTC. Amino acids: CASSVGPLGTSGTGEQYF.

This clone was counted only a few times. CDR3: CASSLVAHGQGTVYEQYF. The CDR3 DNA follows: TGTGCCAGCAGCTTAGTAGCCCACGGACAGGGGACAGTCTACGAGCAGTACTTC. The chain recombines TRBV7-2 with TRBJ2-7, with 9 bases identical to TRBD1. Germline V gives CDR1 SGHTA, CDR2 FQGNSA. Unmatched junction bases numbered 13, after V lost 1 base and J lost 3 bases. The CDR3 contains 18 residues.

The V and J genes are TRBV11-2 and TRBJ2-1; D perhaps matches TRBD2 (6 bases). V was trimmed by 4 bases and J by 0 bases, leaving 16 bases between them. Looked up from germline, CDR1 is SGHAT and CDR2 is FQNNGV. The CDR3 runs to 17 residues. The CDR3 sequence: CASSSRWGEFSYNEQFF. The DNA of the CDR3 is TGTGCCAGCAGCTCCCGATGGGGGGAGTTCTCCTACAATGAGCAGTTCTTC.

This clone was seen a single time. This CDR3 is CASRTTGGAQYF. The CDR3 bases are TGTGCCAGCCGGACTACCGGGGGGGCCCAGTACTTC. The V call is TRBV6-5, the J call TRBJ2-5, with 8 bases identical to TRBD2. From germline, CDR1 is MNHEY and CDR2 SVGAGI. This CDR3 comprises 12 residues. The trim removed 8 bases at V and 9 bases at J, leaving 8 bases unmatched.

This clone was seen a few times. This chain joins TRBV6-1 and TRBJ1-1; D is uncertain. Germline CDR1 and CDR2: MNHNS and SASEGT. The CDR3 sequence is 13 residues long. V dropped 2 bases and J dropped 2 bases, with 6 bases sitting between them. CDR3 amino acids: CASSEQINTEAFF. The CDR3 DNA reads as TGTGCCAGCAGTGAACAGATAAACACTGAAGCTTTCTTT.

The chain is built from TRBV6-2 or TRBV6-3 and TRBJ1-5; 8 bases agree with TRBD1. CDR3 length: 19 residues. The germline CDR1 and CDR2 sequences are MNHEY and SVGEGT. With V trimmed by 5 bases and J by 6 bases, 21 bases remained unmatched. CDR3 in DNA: TGTGCCAGCAGTACAATCACCGGGACAGGATTAATGGGTAGTCAGCCCCAGCATTTT. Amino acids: CASSTITGTGLMGSQPQHF.

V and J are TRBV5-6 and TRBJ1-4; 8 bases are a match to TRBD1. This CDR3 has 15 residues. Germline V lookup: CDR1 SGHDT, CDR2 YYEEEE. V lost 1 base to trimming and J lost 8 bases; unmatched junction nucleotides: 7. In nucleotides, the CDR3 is TGTGCCAGCAGCTTGACGGGACAGGCAAACGAAAAACTGTTTTTT. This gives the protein CASSLTGQANEKLFF.

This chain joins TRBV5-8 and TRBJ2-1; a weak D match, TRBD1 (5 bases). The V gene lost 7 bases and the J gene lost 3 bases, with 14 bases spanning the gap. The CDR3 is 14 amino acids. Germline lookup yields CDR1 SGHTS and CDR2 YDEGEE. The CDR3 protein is CASEPTDNYNEQFF. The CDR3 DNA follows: TGTGCCAGCGAACCGACAGATAACTACAATGAGCAGTTCTTC.

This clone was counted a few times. The CDR3 region is CASKNRGPEAFF. Written as DNA, the CDR3 is TGTGCCAGCAAAAACAGGGGTCCTGAAGCTTTCTTT. This chain connects TRBV3-1 (or the pseudogene TRBV3-2) to TRBJ1-1; 7 bases are a match to TRBD1. Trimming cost V 7 bases and J 6 bases; bases outside gene matches: 5. The germline V gene has CDR1 LGHDT and CDR2 YNNKEL (reference sequence). The CDR3 sequence is 12 residues long.

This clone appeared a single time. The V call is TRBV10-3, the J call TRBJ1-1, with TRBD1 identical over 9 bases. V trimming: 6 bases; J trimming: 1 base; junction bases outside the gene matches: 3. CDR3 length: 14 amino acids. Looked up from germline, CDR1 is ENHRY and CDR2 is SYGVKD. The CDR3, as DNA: TGTGCCATCAGCTCGGACAGGGGGAACACTGAAGCTTTCTTT. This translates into CAISSDRGNTEAFF.

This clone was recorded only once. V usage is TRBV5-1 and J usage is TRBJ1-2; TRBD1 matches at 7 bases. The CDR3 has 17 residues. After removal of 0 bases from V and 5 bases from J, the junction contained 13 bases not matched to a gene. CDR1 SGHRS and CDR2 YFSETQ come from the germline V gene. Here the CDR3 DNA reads TGCGCCAGCAGCTTGGTACCTCCGGGACAGTCTTCTTATGGCTACACCTTC. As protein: CASSLVPPGQSSYGYTF.

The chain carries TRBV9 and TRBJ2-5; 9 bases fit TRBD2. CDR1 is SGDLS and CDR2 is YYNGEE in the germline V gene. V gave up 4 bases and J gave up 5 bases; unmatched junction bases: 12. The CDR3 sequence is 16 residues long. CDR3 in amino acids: CASSSTGAGGRETQYF. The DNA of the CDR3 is TGTGCCAGCAGCTCTACCGGGGCGGGAGGGCGCGAGACCCAGTACTTC.

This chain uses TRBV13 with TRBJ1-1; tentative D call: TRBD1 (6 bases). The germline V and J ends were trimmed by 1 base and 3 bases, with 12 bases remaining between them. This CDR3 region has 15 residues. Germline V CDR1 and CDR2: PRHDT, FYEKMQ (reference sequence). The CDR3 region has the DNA TGTGCCAGCAGCTTAGACCCGGGGGGCGACACTGAAGCTTTCTTT. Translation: CASSLDPGGDTEAFF.